These T cell receptor beta chains were read from a single sample in a study of beta chain features in type 1 diabetes. Clones were sequenced by immunoSEQ multiplex PCR, and TCRdb holds only the in-frame ones, with some missing. The profile covers 300,000 to 400,000 clones, with about 13% appearing a single time and roughly 0.015% taken by the ten largest. The sample taken for sequencing was naive CD4+ T cells from blood. The receptors here all came from a young woman with type 1 diabetes. The CDR3 runs from the conserved cysteine through the conserved F or W. The D gene is left open where the match is weak. Not all rows give a size; the values are once, few, many and, for expanded clones, a class.

v_call: TRBV5-1
d_call: NA
clone_size: few
j_call: TRBJ1-5
cdr3_aa: CASSLGAGNQPQHF
cdr3_nt: TGCGCCAGCAGCTTGGGGGCCGGCAATCAGCCCCAGCATTTT

v_call: TRBV9
d_call: TRBD1
clone_size: NA
j_call: TRBJ2-5
cdr3_aa: CASSASTGTALHF
cdr3_nt: TGTGCCAGCAGCGCGTCGACCGGGACAGCGCTGCACTTC

v_call: TRBV5-5
d_call: NA
clone_size: few
j_call: TRBJ2-7
cdr3_aa: CASSLAIQGTREQYF
cdr3_nt: TGTGCCAGCAGCTTGGCTATCCAGGGAACGAGAGAGCAGTACTTC

v_call: TRBV30
d_call: TRBD2
clone_size: few
j_call: TRBJ2-1
cdr3_aa: CASPIAGSSYNEQFF
cdr3_nt: TGTGCCTCTCCGATAGCGGGAAGCTCCTACAATGAGCAGTTCTTC

v_call: TRBV28
d_call: TRBD2
clone_size: NA
j_call: TRBJ2-5
cdr3_aa: CASSLSSGKETQYF
cdr3_nt: TGTGCCAGCAGTTTAAGTAGCGGGAAAGAGACCCAGTACTTC

v_call: TRBV7-9
d_call: TRBD1
clone_size: NA
j_call: TRBJ2-3
cdr3_aa: CASSLKWGQAITDTQYF
cdr3_nt: TGTGCCAGCAGCTTAAAATGGGGACAGGCCATCACAGATACGCAGTATTTT

v_call: TRBV5-1
d_call: TRBD2
clone_size: NA
j_call: TRBJ2-2
cdr3_aa: CASSLEAGGTGELFF
cdr3_nt: TGCGCCAGCAGCTTGGAGGCGGGGGGCACCGGGGAGCTGTTTTTT

v_call: TRBV5-4
d_call: TRBD2
clone_size: few
j_call: TRBJ2-1
cdr3_aa: CASSLGAGTYNEQFF
cdr3_nt: TGTGCCAGCAGCTTGGGAGCGGGGACGTACAATGAGCAGTTCTTC

v_call: TRBV28
d_call: NA
clone_size: few
j_call: TRBJ2-7
cdr3_aa: CASSSPVEQYF
cdr3_nt: TGTGCCAGCAGTTCACCGGTGGAGCAGTACTTC

v_call: TRBV11-2
d_call: TRBD2
clone_size: few
j_call: TRBJ2-1
cdr3_aa: CASSFVAGAGYNEQFF
cdr3_nt: TGTGCCAGCAGCTTCGTAGCGGGAGCGGGGTACAATGAGCAGTTCTTC

v_call: TRBV7-9
d_call: TRBD2
clone_size: NA
j_call: TRBJ2-5
cdr3_aa: CASSTTSGGETQYF
cdr3_nt: TGTGCCAGCAGCACCACTAGCGGGGGAGAGACCCAGTACTTC

v_call: TRBV5-1
d_call: NA
clone_size: NA
j_call: TRBJ2-1
cdr3_aa: CASSSGLNPYNEQFF
cdr3_nt: TGCGCCAGCAGCTCCGGGTTGAACCCCTACAATGAGCAGTTCTTC

v_call: TRBV28
d_call: NA
clone_size: few
j_call: TRBJ2-7
cdr3_aa: CASSRDIYEQYF
cdr3_nt: TGTGCCAGCAGCCGGGACATCTACGAGCAGTACTTC

v_call: TRBV6-1
d_call: TRBD1
clone_size: few
j_call: TRBJ2-1
cdr3_aa: CASSPAQGASEQFF
cdr3_nt: TGTGCCAGCAGCCCTGCCCAGGGGGCGAGTGAGCAGTTCTTC

v_call: TRBV2
d_call: TRBD2
clone_size: NA
j_call: TRBJ2-1
cdr3_aa: CASLRTSVIRNEQFF
cdr3_nt: TGTGCCAGCTTACGGACTAGCGTCATACGCAATGAGCAGTTCTTC

v_call: TRBV6-5
d_call: TRBD1
clone_size: NA
j_call: TRBJ1-2
cdr3_aa: CASSPWTGAPGGYTF
cdr3_nt: TGTGCCAGCAGTCCCTGGACAGGGGCGCCGGGAGGCTACACCTTC

v_call: TRBV27
d_call: NA
clone_size: NA
j_call: TRBJ1-4
cdr3_aa: CASSSRTRWGEKLFF
cdr3_nt: TGTGCCAGCAGTTCCCGGACCCGTTGGGGCGAAAAACTGTTTTTT

v_call: TRBV29-1
d_call: TRBD1
clone_size: few
j_call: TRBJ2-7
cdr3_aa: CSVERTGANEQYF
cdr3_nt: TGCAGCGTTGAAAGGACAGGGGCGAATGAGCAGTACTTC

v_call: TRBV5-4
d_call: NA
clone_size: NA
j_call: TRBJ2-1
cdr3_aa: CASSLVGGEQFF
cdr3_nt: TGTGCCAGCAGCTTGGTAGGAGGTGAGCAGTTCTTC

v_call: TRBV10-3
d_call: NA
clone_size: few
j_call: TRBJ2-7
cdr3_aa: CAIRGYYEQYF
cdr3_nt: TGTGCCATCAGGGGCTACTACGAGCAGTACTTC

v_call: TRBV5-1
d_call: TRBD1
clone_size: few
j_call: TRBJ1-5
cdr3_aa: CASSLTGTGGDQPQHF
cdr3_nt: TGCGCCAGCAGCTTGACCGGGACAGGGGGGGATCAGCCCCAGCATTTT

v_call: TRBV5-1
d_call: TRBD1
clone_size: NA
j_call: TRBJ1-1
cdr3_aa: CASSDGTGVTMNTEAFF
cdr3_nt: TGCGCCAGCAGCGATGGGACAGGGGTGACTATGAACACTGAAGCTTTCTTT

v_call: TRBV10-3
d_call: TRBD1
clone_size: NA
j_call: TRBJ1-5
cdr3_aa: CAISDEGASNQPQHF
cdr3_nt: TGTGCCATCAGTGATGAGGGGGCGAGCAATCAGCCCCAGCATTTT

v_call: TRBV7-9
d_call: NA
clone_size: NA
j_call: TRBJ2-1
cdr3_aa: CASRRLENEQFF
cdr3_nt: TGTGCCAGCAGACGACTAGAAAATGAGCAGTTCTTC

v_call: TRBV29-1
d_call: NA
clone_size: few
j_call: TRBJ2-1
cdr3_aa: CSGSYNEQFF
cdr3_nt: TGCAGCGGGAGCTACAATGAGCAGTTCTTC

v_call: TRBV10-3
d_call: NA
clone_size: NA
j_call: TRBJ2-3
cdr3_aa: CAISESTGTDTQYF
cdr3_nt: TGTGCCATCAGTGAGTCGACAGGCACAGATACGCAGTATTTT